This TCR beta chain was sequenced in a study of cytotoxic CD8 clonotypes in ibrutinib-treated CLL. About the research overall: The study recorded mean values of around 250,000 productive templates and approximately 94,000 productive rearrangements per sample. Overall study results and limits: Measured clonality at baseline was greater than in age-matched healthy donors and tracked with circulating CD8+ T-cell counts.

V gave up 2 bases and J gave up 0 bases, with 2 bases separating them. Germline loops: CDR1 SQVTM, CDR2 ANQGSEA. The CDR3 extends over 12 amino acids. Profiling relied on immunoSEQ multiplex PCR, and the TCRdb table lists in-frame clones only, not all of them. The data show 200,000 to 250,000 clones, 60% to 75% seen once. For this clone: Its antigen is unidentified.

This material consisted of PBMCs, taken after 24 months of ibrutinib treatment. This receptor was taken from a human donor with chronic lymphocytic leukemia. The chain joins TRBV29-1 to TRBJ1-3; the D is unclear. Here the CDR3 reads CSVETSGNTIYF. CDR3 coding DNA: TGCAGCGTTGAAACCTCTGGAAACACCATATATTTT.